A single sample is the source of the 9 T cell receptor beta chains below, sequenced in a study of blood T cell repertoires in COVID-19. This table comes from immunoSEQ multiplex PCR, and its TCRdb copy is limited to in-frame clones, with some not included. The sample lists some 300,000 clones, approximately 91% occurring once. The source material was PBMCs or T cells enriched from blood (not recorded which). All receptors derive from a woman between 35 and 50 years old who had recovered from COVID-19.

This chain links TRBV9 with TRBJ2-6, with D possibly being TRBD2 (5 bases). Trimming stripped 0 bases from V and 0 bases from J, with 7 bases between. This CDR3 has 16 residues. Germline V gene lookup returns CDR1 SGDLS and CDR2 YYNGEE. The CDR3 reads CASSVVGLSGANVLTF. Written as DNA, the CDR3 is TGTGCCAGCAGCGTAGTCGGACTCTCTGGGGCCAACGTCCTGACTTTC.

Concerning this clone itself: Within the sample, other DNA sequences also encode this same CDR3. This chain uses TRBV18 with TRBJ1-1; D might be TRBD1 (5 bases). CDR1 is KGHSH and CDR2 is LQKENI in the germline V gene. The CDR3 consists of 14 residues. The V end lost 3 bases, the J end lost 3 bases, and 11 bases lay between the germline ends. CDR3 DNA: TGTGCCAGCTCACCGCAGGGTGGGGACACTGAAGCTTTCTTT. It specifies CASSPQGGDTEAFF.

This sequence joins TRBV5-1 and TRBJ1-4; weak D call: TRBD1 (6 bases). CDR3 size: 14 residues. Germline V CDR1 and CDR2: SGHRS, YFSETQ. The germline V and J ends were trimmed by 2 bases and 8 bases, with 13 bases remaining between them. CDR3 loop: CASSFAGEGEKLFF. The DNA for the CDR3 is TGCGCCAGCAGCTTCGCAGGGGAAGGAGAAAAACTGTTTTTT.

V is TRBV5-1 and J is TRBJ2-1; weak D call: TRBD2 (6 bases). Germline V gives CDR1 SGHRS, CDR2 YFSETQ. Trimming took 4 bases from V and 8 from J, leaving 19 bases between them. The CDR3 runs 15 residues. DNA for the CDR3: TGCGCCAGCAGCACCGGGACCCCAACGGGGGATGAGCAGTTCTTC. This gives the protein CASSTGTPTGDEQFF.

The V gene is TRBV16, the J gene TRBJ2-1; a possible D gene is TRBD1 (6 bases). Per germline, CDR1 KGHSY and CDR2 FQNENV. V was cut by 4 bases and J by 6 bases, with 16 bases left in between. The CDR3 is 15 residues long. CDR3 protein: CASSRQLQGANEQFF. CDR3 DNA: TGTGCCAGCAGCCGACAATTACAGGGAGCCAATGAGCAGTTCTTC.

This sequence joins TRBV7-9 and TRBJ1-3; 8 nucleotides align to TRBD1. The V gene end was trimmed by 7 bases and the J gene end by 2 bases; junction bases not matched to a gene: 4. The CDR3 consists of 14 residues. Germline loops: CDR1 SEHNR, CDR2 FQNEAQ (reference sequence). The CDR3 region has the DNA TGTGCCAGCACCTCGACAGGGGCTGGAAACACCATATATTTT. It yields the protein CASTSTGAGNTIYF.

CDR3 nucleotides: TGTGCCAGCTGGACAGGGTCATGGCCTGGGGCCAACGTCCTGACTTTC. Its translation: CASWTGSWPGANVLTF. The rearrangement uses TRBV19 and TRBJ2-6; TRBD1 agrees at 8 bases. CDR1 is LNHDA and CDR2 is SQIVND in the germline V gene (reference sequence). This CDR3 contains 16 residues. The V and J ends lost 9 bases and 2 bases, in that order; junction bases with no gene match: 9.

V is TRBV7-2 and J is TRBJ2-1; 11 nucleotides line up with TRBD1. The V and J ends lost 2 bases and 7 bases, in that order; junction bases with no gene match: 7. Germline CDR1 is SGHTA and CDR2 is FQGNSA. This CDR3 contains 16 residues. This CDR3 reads CASSLPRTGGINEQFF. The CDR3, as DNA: TGTGCCAGCAGCTTACCCCGGACAGGGGGCATTAATGAGCAGTTCTTC.

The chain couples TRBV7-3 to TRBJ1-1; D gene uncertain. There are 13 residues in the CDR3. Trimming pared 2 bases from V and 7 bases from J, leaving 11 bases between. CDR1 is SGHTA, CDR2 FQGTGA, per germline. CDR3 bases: TGTGCCAGCAGCTTATCGGGGAATAGTGAAGCTTTCTTT. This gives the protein CASSLSGNSEAFF.